This T cell receptor (beta chain) was recovered during a study of blood T cells in healthy people across ages (dated by TCRdb to about 2015). The study in broad terms: In model experiments, template switching captured roughly one uniquely barcoded TCR beta cDNA molecule for every two T cells. To track age-related changes in TCR beta repertoire diversity, the study relied on deep sequencing normalized with unique cDNA molecular identifiers. The donors were split into four age groups: young (average 16 years), middle-aged (about 40), aged (over 55) and long-lived (approximately 89). To avoid experimental bias, donors of different ages were spread randomly across the sequencing lanes. The study analyzed two additional independent replicas of 1 million unique cDNA reads from the same blood draw for two donors, one aged 18 to 30 and one aged 80 or older.

CDR1 is given as SGHDT and CDR2 as YYEEEE, both from the germline V gene. Inclusive of the bounding cysteine and phenylalanine, the CDR3 is 16 residues long. Just the 48-base CDR3 DNA is kept, in frame starting at base 1. The roughly 37 donors, aged about 6 to 100 years, were systemically healthy Caucasian individuals from Russia. Each donor gave roughly 9.5 milliliters of peripheral blood, collected into EDTA-treated Vacutainer tubes. Ficoll-Paque density-gradient centrifugation was used to isolate PBMCs, with at least 7 million per sample. Total RNA was extracted from PBMCs with Trizol reagent, with at least 5.5 micrograms obtained per sample. The percentages of naive CD45RAhigh/CD27high T cells were determined by flow cytometry on a PBMC aliquot from every donor. About this clonotype: Its antigen is still unknown. Per-base qualities were not stored, and no clone one base away is much larger.

The library came from 5' RACE. TCRdb names Illumina HiSeq 2500 as the instrument used. The second PCR ran for about 6 to 12 cycles and used a J-beta primer mix along with a sample-barcoded 5' primer. Each TCR beta cDNA molecule received a unique molecular identifier from a template-switch 5' adaptor carrying 12 random nucleotides. At least 2.5 million CDR3-containing paired-end reads were obtained from each sample. All of the RNA was converted into first-strand cDNA using the Mint cDNA synthesis kit, with a TRBC-specific oligonucleotide serving as the primer. Following uracil-DNA glycosylase treatment, a first 18-cycle PCR with universal primers M1SS and BC2_uni_R was performed on all cDNA. Per the source publication's procedure: Normalization of each sample was performed by random selection of 1 million high-quality reads, each carrying a distinct molecular identifier. Reads with shared molecular identifiers were discarded instead of being binned into consensus sequences. CDR3 identification, clonotype clustering and error correction used MiTCR with a Q25 quality threshold and the strictest error-elimination algorithm. A nonparametric unseen species model with Euler transformation was used to estimate a lower bound on total TCR beta diversity. Clones were called with MiXCR by TCRdb after fastp trimmed the public reads at Q25, and only in-frame beta chains were retained. Every entry covers one CDR3 protein and lists the most common genes and DNA from its rows. None of the V and J calls come from the authors' own analysis; TCRdb made them. This sample holds 1.5 million or so distinct CDR3 sequences; approximately 38% were observed only once. The ten most abundant clones make up roughly 8.2% of the sample.

General conclusions and limits of the study: As age increased, observed TCR beta diversity per million T cells dropped in a roughly linear way, and a significant reduction was already evident by age approximately 40. The percentage of naive T cells measured by flow cytometry correlated strongly with observed TCR beta diversity. Compared with the aged group, the long-lived group had more naive CD4+ T cells, fewer expanded clones and increased TCR diversity, a pattern suggesting age selection. Because donor CMV infection status was unknown, age-related changes in expanded clonotypes were potentially confounded. Estimates of total diversity based on one million sequenced T cells were considered lower bounds and underestimates. Because profiling used bulk unsorted PBMCs, naive and antigen-experienced compartments could not be compared conclusively.

The sequence was obtained from a woman aged 18-29 years in good health. Recombination connected TRBV5-6 to TRBJ2-1; 10 middle bases align to TRBD2. The DNA matches TRBJ2-7 better at its end, which makes the J call doubtful. Material for sequencing was blood. The DNA sequence is TGTGCCAGCAGCTTGCCCCTAGCGGGAGTTGCCAATGAGCAGTACTTC. It encodes CASSLPLAGVANEQYF.